The clone carrying this TCR beta chain was counted a few times. The antigen is not known. Primers: 60 Vbeta forward and 13 Jbeta reverse. Data came from immunoSEQ multiplex PCR; TCRdb stores just in-frame clones and leaves some out. This table holds 100,000 to 150,000 clones, roughly 9.6% found once. These data originate in a study of cytomegalovirus exposure and HLA in healthy donors. Study results and limitations: Judged likely to be a sequencing artifact was a cluster of highly shared sequence variants. A later analysis reportedly found fewer N-insertions in an Asian-associated ancestry cluster than the roughly 670-donor mean. CMV serostatus was the sole immune exposure data available. Most of the CMV-associated TCR beta chains (in a later analysis) appeared to be HLA-restricted.

Specimen: PBMCs. This sequence was found in a woman between 40 and 50 years old in good health and CMV-seropositive.

This CDR3 is CASSSGVSPLHF. The CDR3 nucleotides are TGTGCCAGCAGTTCGGGTGTTTCACCCCTCCACTTT. The chain combines TRBV6-5 with TRBJ1-6; no definite D call. Deletions cut 4 bases from V and 9 bases from J, with 7 bases between. This CDR3 has 12 residues. Germline CDR1 and CDR2: MNHEY and SVGAGI.